This TCR beta chain derives from a study of T-cell reconstitution after alpha-beta-depleted transplantation in children. Germline CDR1 is MDHEN and CDR2 is SYDVKM. The CDR3 covers 16 residues. V dropped 4 bases and J dropped 5 bases, with 21 bases sitting between them. This sample's TCRbeta library carried unique molecular identifier barcodes. TCRdb fed the PCR reads into MiXCR, producing one record per CDR3 protein. The sample lists around 600,000 distinct CDR3 sequences, more than 20% occurring once. This clonotype has a count of ten or more. This sequence originates from a boy in the first two years of life who had a stem cell transplant for acute myeloid leukemia, so the T cells may come from the graft donor. The chain recombines TRBV28 with TRBJ2-7; D is possibly TRBD1 (5 bases). The specimen comprised PBMCs, mostly from graft donor cells, sampled 360 days after TCRalphabeta/CD19-depleted stem cell transplant. CDR3 sequence reads: CASSSPGTDTSNEQYV. CDR3 nucleotides: TGTGCCAGCAGTTCGCCCGGTACGGACACGAGTAACGAGCAGTACGTC.